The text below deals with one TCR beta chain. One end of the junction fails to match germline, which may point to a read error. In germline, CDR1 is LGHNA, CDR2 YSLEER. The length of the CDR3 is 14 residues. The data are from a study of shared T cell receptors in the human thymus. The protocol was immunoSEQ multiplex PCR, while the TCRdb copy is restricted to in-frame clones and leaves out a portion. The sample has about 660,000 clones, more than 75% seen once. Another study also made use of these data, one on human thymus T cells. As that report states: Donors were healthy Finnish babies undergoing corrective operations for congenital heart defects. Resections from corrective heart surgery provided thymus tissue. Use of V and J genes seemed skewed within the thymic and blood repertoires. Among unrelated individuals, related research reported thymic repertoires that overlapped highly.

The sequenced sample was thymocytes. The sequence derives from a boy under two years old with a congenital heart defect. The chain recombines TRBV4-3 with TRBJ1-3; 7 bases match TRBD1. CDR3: CASSLRQGTNTTYF. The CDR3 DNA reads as TGCGCCAGCAGCCTTAGACAGGGCACAAACACCACATATTTT.